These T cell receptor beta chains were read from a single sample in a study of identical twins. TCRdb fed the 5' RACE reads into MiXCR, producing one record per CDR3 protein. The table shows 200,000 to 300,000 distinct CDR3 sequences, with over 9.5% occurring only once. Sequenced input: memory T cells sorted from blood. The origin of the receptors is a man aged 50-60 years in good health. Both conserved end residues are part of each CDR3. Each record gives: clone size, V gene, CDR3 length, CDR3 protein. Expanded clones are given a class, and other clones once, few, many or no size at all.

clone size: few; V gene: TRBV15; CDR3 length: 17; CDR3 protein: CATSRDPTGLSGETQYF
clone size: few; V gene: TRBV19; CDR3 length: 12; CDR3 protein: CASSIVGQKQFF
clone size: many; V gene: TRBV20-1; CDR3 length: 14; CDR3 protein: CSALATSGGDTQYF
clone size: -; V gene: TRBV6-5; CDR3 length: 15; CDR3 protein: CASSYSNTGANVLTF
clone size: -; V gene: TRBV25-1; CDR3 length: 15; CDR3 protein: CASSELVGRNEKLFF
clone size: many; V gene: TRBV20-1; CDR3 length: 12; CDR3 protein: CSGQPIYNEQFF
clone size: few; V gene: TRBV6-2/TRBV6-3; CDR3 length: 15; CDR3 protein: CASSYWGGSTDTQYF
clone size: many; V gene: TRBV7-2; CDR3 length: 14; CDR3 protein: CASSTGRRNSPLHF
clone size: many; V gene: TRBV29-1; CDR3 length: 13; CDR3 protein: CSVEGQGIFGYTF
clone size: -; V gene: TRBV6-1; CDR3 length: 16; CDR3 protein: CASSDPAGSSYNEQFF
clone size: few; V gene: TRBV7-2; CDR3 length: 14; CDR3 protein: CASSLVGVGYGYTF
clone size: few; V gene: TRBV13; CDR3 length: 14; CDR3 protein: CASSSGQGAYGYTF
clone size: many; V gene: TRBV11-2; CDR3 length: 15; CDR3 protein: CASSLGQKWYNEQFF
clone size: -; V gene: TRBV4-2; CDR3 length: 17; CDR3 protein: CASSQDGGGAGADTQYF
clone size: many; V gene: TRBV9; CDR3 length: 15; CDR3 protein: CASSVGGGRTDTQYF
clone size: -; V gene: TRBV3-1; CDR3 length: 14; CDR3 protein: CASSHRAESYEQYF
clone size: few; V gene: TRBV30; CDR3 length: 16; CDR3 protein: CAWNQRGFLPGNTIYF
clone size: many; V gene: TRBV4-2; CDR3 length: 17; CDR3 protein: CASSPIPTSGIAGELFF
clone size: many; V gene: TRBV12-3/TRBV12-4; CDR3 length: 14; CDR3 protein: CATQEGVPGNTIYF
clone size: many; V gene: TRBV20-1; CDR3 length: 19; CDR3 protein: CSAQRLAGTSVGAKNIQYF
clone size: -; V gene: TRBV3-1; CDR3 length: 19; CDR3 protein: CASSQRGVEDRGSYNEQFF
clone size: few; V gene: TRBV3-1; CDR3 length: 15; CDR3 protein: CASSQRQGMNTEAFF
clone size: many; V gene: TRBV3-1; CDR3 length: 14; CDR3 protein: CASSPGGRPSPLHF
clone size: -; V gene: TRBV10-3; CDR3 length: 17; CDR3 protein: CAISGLGRTQRTDTQYF
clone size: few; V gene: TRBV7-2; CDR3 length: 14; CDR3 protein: CASSPGQTNSPLHF
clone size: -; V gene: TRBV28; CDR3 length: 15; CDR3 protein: CASSSRAPNTDTQYF
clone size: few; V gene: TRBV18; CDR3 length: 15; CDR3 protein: CASSPRSGPSDEQYF
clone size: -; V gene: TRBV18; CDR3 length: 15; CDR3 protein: CASSAQGRMTGELFF
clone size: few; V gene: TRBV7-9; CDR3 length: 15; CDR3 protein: CASSLDGQGLSEQFF
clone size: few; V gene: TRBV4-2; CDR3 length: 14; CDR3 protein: CASSHKTGPNIQYF
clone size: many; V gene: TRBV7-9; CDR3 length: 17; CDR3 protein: CASSLVWSLTLNTEAFF
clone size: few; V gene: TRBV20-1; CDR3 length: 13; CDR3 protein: CSARETGGYEQYF
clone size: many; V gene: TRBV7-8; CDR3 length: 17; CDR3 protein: CASSLWGLAGGQYEQFF
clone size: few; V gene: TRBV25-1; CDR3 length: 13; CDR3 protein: CASSESGVTEAFF
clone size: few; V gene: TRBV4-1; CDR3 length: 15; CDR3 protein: CASSQGGTARGTLHF
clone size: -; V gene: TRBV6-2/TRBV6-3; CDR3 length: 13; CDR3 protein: CASSSLAVNEQFF
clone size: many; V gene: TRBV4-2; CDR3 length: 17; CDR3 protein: CASSQDGNSGGYNEQFF